This T cell receptor (beta chain) derives from a study of blood T cell repertoires in COVID-19. The table came from immunoSEQ multiplex PCR; TCRdb's copy has only in-frame clones and leaves some out. Counted here are approximately 140,000 clones, about 80% occurring once; the ten biggest clones make up about 5.8%. Germline assignment: CDR1 SGDLS and CDR2 YYNGEE. J was trimmed by 4 bases and V by 4 bases; bases with no gene match: 7. The CDR3 runs 15 residues. This TCR was sampled from a human donor in a cohort sampled during active COVID-19. The chain uses TRBV9 and TRBJ1-3; TRBD1 matches at 8 bases. The sample taken for sequencing was peripheral blood. The CDR3 here is CASSQQTGAGNTIYF. The CDR3 bases are TGTGCCAGCAGCCAACAGACAGGGGCCGGAAACACCATATATTTT.